This is a list of T cell receptor beta chains from one sample in a study of shared clonotypes between healthy human individuals. Method: immunoSEQ multiplex PCR; TCRdb's copy keeps in-frame clones and lacks some. This sample has roughly 1,100,000 clones, with about 74% found just once. Sequencing was done on a sample of memory CD4+ T cells sorted from blood. These receptors all come from a man between 18 and 29 years old in good health. CDR3s include the opening cysteine and the closing phenylalanine or tryptophan. The D gene is left open where the match is weak. Expanded clones are given a class, and other clones once, few, many or no size at all.

d_call clone_size j_call v_call cdr3_aa cdr3_nt
TRBD2 - TRBJ2-1 TRBV6-1 CASSPQRGMYNEQFF TGTGCCAGCAGTCCCCAGCGGGGGATGTACAATGAGCAGTTCTTC
- - TRBJ2-4 TRBV7-9 CASSSSSSAKNIQYF TGTGCCAGCAGCTCGAGTTCGTCCGCCAAAAACATTCAGTACTTC
- - TRBJ2-2 TRBV7-3 CASSLTRTGELFF TGTGCCAGCAGCTTAACCCGCACCGGGGAGCTGTTTTTT
- - TRBJ2-7 TRBV29-1 CSALWGRHEQYF TGCAGCGCCCTGTGGGGGCGCCACGAGCAGTACTTC
TRBD2 - TRBJ2-7 TRBV7-9 CASRPLAGGSYEQYF TGTGCCAGCAGACCACTAGCGGGAGGCAGCTACGAGCAGTACTTC
- - TRBJ1-2 TRBV29-1 CSVSTSNYGYTF TGCAGCGTGTCGACAAGTAACTATGGCTACACCTTC
- - TRBJ2-6 TRBV7-2 CASSLTPGRTGANVLTF TGTGCCAGCAGCTTAACCCCGGGGCGTACTGGGGCCAACGTCCTGACTTTC
TRBD2 - TRBJ2-3 TRBV4-3 CASSQERTSVTTQYF TGCGCCAGCAGCCAAGAGCGGACTAGCGTGACCACGCAGTATTTT
- - TRBJ2-7 TRBV30 CAWSTLGFIHEQYF TGTGCCTGGAGTACGCTAGGTTTCATCCACGAGCAGTACTTC
- - TRBJ1-3 TRBV30 CAWSRGSSSGNTIYF TGTGCCTGGAGTCGCGGGTCGAGCTCTGGAAACACCATATATTTT
TRBD2 - TRBJ2-1 TRBV7-7 CASSPASGTSGYNEQFF TGTGCTAGCAGCCCAGCATCCGGGACTAGCGGGTACAATGAGCAGTTCTTC
TRBD1 - TRBJ2-1 TRBV29-1 CSVAPGTAEQFF TGCAGCGTTGCGCCTGGGACAGCTGAGCAGTTCTTC
TRBD2 few TRBJ2-1 TRBV9 CASSRSGERYNEQFF TGTGCCAGCAGCCGTAGCGGGGAGAGGTACAATGAGCAGTTCTTC
- - TRBJ1-6 TRBV7-8 CASSLKSRDSPLHF TGTGCCAGCAGCCTTAAATCGAGGGATTCACCCCTCCACTTT
TRBD2 - TRBJ2-7 TRBV7-2 CASSWTSGGYEQYF TGTGCCAGCAGCTGGACTAGCGGGGGGTACGAGCAGTACTTC
- - TRBJ2-1 TRBV19 CASSWASGSEQFF TGTGCCAGTAGTTGGGCTAGTGGGAGTGAGCAGTTCTTC
TRBD2 - TRBJ2-5 TRBV13 CASSLAASGGALETQYF TGTGCCAGCAGCTTAGCGGCTAGCGGGGGGGCTCTGGAGACCCAGTACTTC
- - TRBJ2-3 TRBV5-1 CASSGRDRTDTQYF TGCGCCAGCAGCGGCCGGGATCGCACAGATACGCAGTATTTT
- once TRBJ1-6 TRBV7-6 CASSLSYNSPLHF TGTGCCAGCAGCTTGTCCTATAATTCACCCCTCCACTTT
TRBD1 - TRBJ1-4 TRBV4-1 CASRGQGANEKLFF TGCGCCAGCAGGGGACAGGGGGCTAATGAAAAACTGTTTTTT
- few TRBJ1-3 TRBV30 CAHSDINSGNTIYF TGTGCCCATTCAGACATAAATTCTGGAAACACCATATATTTT
- once TRBJ1-5 TRBV6-5 CASSTVGQPQHF TGTGCCAGCAGTACCGTTGGGCAGCCCCAGCATTTT
- - TRBJ2-1 TRBV11-2 CASNHRGDNEQFF TGTGCCAGCAATCATCGCGGAGACAATGAGCAGTTCTTC
- - TRBJ1-2 TRBV6-1 CASHGIYGYTF TGTGCCAGCCATGGGATCTATGGCTACACCTTC
- - TRBJ2-1 TRBV4-3 CASSQSGPYNEQFF TGCGCCAGCAGCCAATCGGGACCTTACAATGAGCAGTTCTTC
TRBD1 - TRBJ1-5 TRBV6-1 CASAPGQGINQPQHF TGTGCCAGCGCTCCGGGACAGGGAATAAATCAGCCCCAGCATTTT
TRBD2 - TRBJ2-1 TRBV6-1 CASSEWRGEYNEQFF TGTGCCAGCAGTGAATGGCGGGGGGAGTACAATGAGCAGTTCTTC
- few TRBJ1-1 TRBV19 CASSQTALNTEAFF TGTGCCAGTAGCCAGACAGCACTGAACACTGAAGCTTTCTTT
TRBD1 - TRBJ2-5 TRBV7-8 CASSKTGGETQYF TGTGCCAGCAGCAAGACAGGGGGTGAGACCCAGTACTTC
- - TRBJ2-5 TRBV20-1 CSTIRKETQYF TGCAGCACCATAAGGAAAGAGACCCAGTACTTC
- - TRBJ2-3 TRBV9 CASSPRSGTLGDTQYF TGTGCCAGCAGCCCCCGCTCCGGGACACTGGGGGATACGCAGTATTTT
- - TRBJ2-2 TRBV4-3 CASSQDFRGPAGELFF -
- - TRBJ1-2 TRBV6-5 CASSSEFGYTF TGTGCCAGCAGTTCGGAATTCGGCTACACCTTC
- - TRBJ1-1 TRBV18 CASSPNPNTEAFF TGTGCCAGCTCACCAAATCCGAACACTGAAGCTTTCTTT
- - TRBJ1-3 TRBV6-1 CASSEAGGYRYYGNTIYF TGTGCCAGCAGTGAAGCGGGCGGGTACCGATACTATGGAAACACCATATATTTT
- - TRBJ1-5 TRBV27 CASSLHGVSNQPQHF TGTGCCAGCAGTTTACATGGGGTGAGCAATCAGCCCCAGCATTTT
- - TRBJ1-4 TRBV11-2 CASSLARPTGNEKLFF TGTGCCAGCAGCTTAGCTCGGCCAACGGGTAATGAAAAACTGTTTTTT
- - TRBJ2-7 TRBV2 CASGLTGYEQYF TGTGCCAGCGGATTGACCGGCTACGAGCAGTACTTC
- - TRBJ2-7 TRBV12-5 CASGLAIGEETYEQYF TGTGCTAGTGGTTTGGCGATAGGAGAGGAAACCTACGAGCAGTACTTC
- - TRBJ1-6 TRBV21-1 CASSKGTHSPLHF TGTGCCAGCAGCAAAGGGACTCATTCACCCCTCCACTTT
TRBD1 - TRBJ1-1 TRBV6-1 CASIRGGAATEAFF TGTGCCAGCATCAGAGGGGGCGCCGCAACTGAAGCTTTCTTT
- - TRBJ1-1 TRBV19 CASKIAGERTAFF TGTGCCAGTAAAATAGCCGGGGAAAGAACGGCTTTCTTT
- - TRBJ2-7 TRBV19 CASSGIPYEQYF TGTGCCAGTAGTGGCATACCCTACGAGCAGTACTTC